The 30 T cell receptor beta chains reported below all come from one sample, sequenced in a study of shared clonotypes between healthy human individuals. Only in-frame clones appear in the TCRdb table, and some are missing; sequencing was by immunoSEQ multiplex PCR. The table records about 2.3 million clones, 85% to 95% of them present only once. The sequenced sample was naive CD4+ T cells from PBMCs. The subset: CD45RA+ positively selected. The receptors were gathered from a man aged 18 to 30 in good health. Some clones in this sample may be carry-over from other donors' samples.

The genes are TRBV30 and TRBJ1-5, with a tentative D call TRBD1 (5 bases). Germline V gene lookup returns CDR1 GTSNPN and CDR2 SVGIG (reference sequence). Trimming took 3 bases from V and 5 from J, leaving 11 bases between them. This CDR3 region has 13 residues. CDR3 loop: CAWSLGTDQPQHF. In DNA, the CDR3 is TGTGCCTGGAGCCTAGGGACGGATCAGCCCCAGCATTTT.

The V call is TRBV5-1, the J call TRBJ2-1; 7 bases match TRBD2. Per germline, CDR1 SGHRS and CDR2 YFSETQ. Trimming removed 1 base from V and 9 bases from J; junction bases left unmatched: 7. There are 14 residues in the CDR3. CDR3 region: CASSLLAGDGEQFF. As DNA, the CDR3 is TGCGCCAGCAGCTTGTTGGCGGGAGATGGTGAGCAGTTCTTC.

The chain has TRBV29-1 and TRBJ1-4; 10 bases map to TRBD1. The CDR3 covers 14 residues. Trimming cost V 4 bases and J 8 bases; bases outside gene matches: 7. Germline V gives CDR1 SQVTM, CDR2 ANQGSEA. The CDR3 DNA sequence: TGCAGCGTTGCTTCAGGACAGGGGGGAGAAAAACTGTTTTTT. Its translation is CSVASGQGGEKLFF.

The J gene is TRBJ1-3, the V gene TRBV18; maybe TRBD1 (5 bases). V lost 4 bases to trimming and J lost 0 bases, with 13 bases between them. The CDR3 is 16 amino acids. The germline V gene has CDR1 KGHSH and CDR2 LQKENI. CDR3 protein: CASSLTGTDSGNTIYF. The CDR3 DNA sequence: TGTGCCAGCTCACTGACTGGGACTGACTCTGGAAACACCATATATTTT.

This clone was seen only once. The CDR3 spells CASSLAPGGGVFF. In DNA form, the CDR3 reads TGTGCCAGCAGCTTAGCCCCGGGAGGGGGGGTGTTCTTC. The V and J genes are TRBV11-3 and TRBJ2-1; 8 nucleotides align to TRBD2. The CDR3 length is 13 residues. The ends lost 1 base at V and 15 bases at J; junction bases unmatched: 8. CDR1 is SGHNT, CDR2 YENEEA, per germline.

The chain links TRBV5-4 to TRBJ2-5; D not certain. There are 15 residues in the CDR3. CDR1 and CDR2 (germline): SGHNT, YYREEE (reference sequence). Trimming took 4 bases from V and 2 from J, leaving 15 bases between them. The CDR3: CASSLVVQSQETQYF. CDR3 DNA: TGTGCCAGCAGCCTGGTAGTACAGTCGCAAGAGACCCAGTACTTC.

The chain employs TRBV7-2 and TRBJ2-3; 8 bases line up with TRBD2. The CDR3 has 15 amino acids. From germline, CDR1 is SGHTA and CDR2 FQGNSA. J was trimmed by 1 base and V by 4 bases; bases with no gene match: 4. As DNA, the CDR3 is TGTGCCAGCAGCTCGAAGACTAGCGGCACAGATACGCAGTATTTT. This gives the protein CASSSKTSGTDTQYF.

The genes are TRBV5-1 and TRBJ2-1; 8 nucleotides match TRBD1. CDR3 length: 14 residues. Germline loops: CDR1 SGHRS, CDR2 YFSETQ. V gave up 1 base and J gave up 6 bases; unmatched junction bases: 3. CDR3 region: CASSLKQGVNEQFF. DNA for the CDR3: TGCGCCAGCAGCTTGAAACAGGGGGTCAATGAGCAGTTCTTC.

A remark on this clone: Other DNA variants within this sample encode the same CDR3. The chain combines TRBV9 with TRBJ2-3; 7 bases map to TRBD2. Germline V lookup: CDR1 SGDLS, CDR2 YYNGEE. The V segment lost 0 bases and the J segment 5 bases; nucleotides outside the gene matches: 6. CDR3 length equals 15 residues. The CDR3 protein is CASSVAGGSGDTQYF. In DNA form, the CDR3 reads TGTGCCAGCAGCGTAGCTGGCGGGAGTGGAGATACGCAGTATTTT. The complete variable domain, with remaining parts taken from reference TRBV9 and TRBJ2-3, reads DSGVTQTPKHLITATGQRVTLRCSPRSGDLSVYWYQQSLDQGLQFLIQYYNGEERAKGNILERFSAQQFPDLHSELNLSSLELGDSALYFCASSVAGGSGDTQYFGPGTRLTVL.

DNA of the CDR3: TGTGCCAGCAGTTTGGAAGGGGCTCCTAATCAGCCCCAGCATTTT. Amino acid sequence: CASSLEGAPNQPQHF. This sequence joins TRBV27 and TRBJ1-5, with TRBD1 as a possible D gene (5 bases). Germline V CDR1 and CDR2: MNHEY, SMNVEV (reference sequence). The germline V and J ends were trimmed by 3 bases and 4 bases, with 13 bases remaining between them. This CDR3 contains 15 residues.

The rearrangement uses TRBV30 and TRBJ2-1, with TRBD1 as a possible D gene (5 bases). Trimming took off 3 bases at V and 0 bases at J, with 12 bases between the two ends. The CDR3 extends over 15 amino acids. Germline-derived CDR1 and CDR2 are GTSNPN and SVGIG (reference sequence). This CDR3 reads CAWSSGSSSYNEQFF. The CDR3 nucleotides are TGTGCCTGGAGCTCAGGGTCAAGCTCCTACAATGAGCAGTTCTTC.

CDR3 DNA: TGTGCCAGCAGTGAAGCGCGAAGGGGCTTAATAGAGCCCCAGCATTTT. It specifies CASSEARRGLIEPQHF. This chain connects TRBV6-1 to TRBJ1-5, with D possibly matching TRBD1 (5 bases). The V and J ends lost 0 bases and 8 bases respectively, with 17 bases between them. Germline values: CDR1 MNHNS, CDR2 SASEGT. CDR3 length: 16 amino acids.

This rearrangement joins TRBV7-2 to TRBJ2-1; no reliable D call. CDR3 length: 13 residues. Trimming pared 0 bases from V and 7 bases from J, leaving 7 bases between. Germline V gene sequence: CDR1 SGHTA, CDR2 FQGNSA. The CDR3 region has the DNA TGTGCCAGCAGCTTAGCCTCTTCTAATGAGCAGTTCTTC. It is translated as CASSLASSNEQFF.

As regards this clone: Additional DNA sequences in this sample encode the identical CDR3. The gene calls are TRBV5-5 and TRBJ2-7; no clear D. V dropped 0 bases and J dropped 0 bases, with 7 bases sitting between them. The CDR3 covers 14 residues. Germline assignment: CDR1 SGHKS and CDR2 YYEKEE (reference sequence). Here the CDR3 reads CASSLVGSSYEQYF. CDR3 nucleotides: TGTGCCAGCAGCTTGGTGGGTTCCTCCTACGAGCAGTACTTC.

This chain connects TRBV5-1 to TRBJ2-1, with 11 positions matching TRBD1. The germline gives CDR1 SGHRS, CDR2 YFSETQ. V lost 0 bases, J lost 5 bases, and 4 bases stayed unmatched. This CDR3 region has 16 residues. CDR3: CASSLEGTGGNNEQFF. The CDR3 coding sequence is TGCGCCAGCAGCTTGGAAGGGACAGGGGGAAACAATGAGCAGTTCTTC.

This chain joins TRBV6-1 and TRBJ1-1, with 10 bases lining up with TRBD1. The CDR3 runs to 17 residues. V dropped 4 bases and J dropped 6; count of bases not matched to a gene: 14. Germline V lookup: CDR1 MNHNS, CDR2 SASEGT. The chain's CDR3 is CASSGPSDRGRRAEAFF. CDR3 nucleotide sequence: TGTGCCAGCAGTGGGCCCTCTGACAGGGGGCGTAGGGCTGAAGCTTTCTTT.

The chain combines TRBV6-1 with TRBJ1-2; 7 bases match TRBD1. V trimming: 4 bases; J trimming: 4 bases; junction bases outside the gene matches: 6. This CDR3 is built from 14 residues. Germline-derived CDR1 and CDR2 are MNHNS and SASEGT. In DNA, the CDR3 is TGTGCCAGCAGTGGACAGGGATTAGGCTATGGCTACACCTTC. It specifies CASSGQGLGYGYTF.

The rearrangement links TRBV28 to TRBJ1-4; D not certain. The germline CDR1 and CDR2 sequences are MDHEN and SYDVKM. Trimming stripped 6 bases from V and 10 bases from J, with 9 bases between. The CDR3 spans 11 residues. CDR3 loop: CASSFRGKLFF. In nucleotides, the CDR3 is TGTGCCAGCAGCTTCAGAGGAAAACTGTTTTTT.

The chain joins TRBV13 to TRBJ2-3; 7 positions match TRBD1. The CDR3 has 12 amino acids. The V gene's germline CDR1 is PRHDT and CDR2 FYEKMQ (reference sequence). The J segment lost 4 bases and the V segment lost 6 bases, leaving 1 base of the junction unmatched. In DNA, the CDR3 is TGTGCCAGCAGAACAGGGGCAGATACGCAGTATTTT. This translates into CASRTGADTQYF.

This clone came up a few times. This chain links TRBV30 with TRBJ1-5, with D uncertain. The CDR3 has 13 amino acids. Germline lookup yields CDR1 GTSNPN and CDR2 SVGIG (reference sequence). Trimming took 1 base from V and 7 from J, leaving 11 bases between them. The CDR3 is CAWSDGFGQPQHF. The CDR3 DNA reads as TGTGCCTGGAGTGACGGGTTCGGGCAGCCCCAGCATTTT. The variable domain in full, with the rest retrieved from reference TRBV30 and TRBJ1-5, is SQTIHQWPATLVQPVGSPLSLECTVEGTSNPNLYWYRQAAGRGLQLLFYSVGIGQISSEVPQNLSASRPQDRQFILSSKKLLLSDSGFYLCAWSDGFGQPQHFGDGTRLSIL.

The chain combines TRBV18 with TRBJ1-5; TRBD1 might be the D (5 bases). The CDR3 is made up of 15 amino acids. With 3 bases removed from V and 6 bases from J, the gap between germline ends came to 15 bases. Per the germline V gene, CDR1 is KGHSH and CDR2 is LQKENI. The CDR3 DNA is TGTGCCAGCTCACCGGTCGGGGGAGCGGCTCAGCCCCAGCATTTT. Amino acid sequence: CASSPVGGAAQPQHF.

The gene calls are TRBV5-4 and TRBJ2-7; a weak D match, TRBD2 (5 bases). In germline, CDR1 is SGHNT, CDR2 YYREEE (reference sequence). V was pared by 1 base and J by 2 bases, with 7 bases between. The CDR3 consists of 13 residues. The CDR3 reads CASSLSSTYEQYF. In DNA form, the CDR3 reads TGTGCCAGCAGCTTGTCTAGCACCTACGAGCAGTACTTC.

The V and J genes are TRBV5-6 and TRBJ1-5; 7 bases map to TRBD1. Trimming took 3 bases from V and 5 from J; bases not matched to a gene: 5. This CDR3 is built from 14 residues. Germline values: CDR1 SGHDT, CDR2 YYEEEE. In DNA, the CDR3 is TGTGCCAGCAGCTACCAGGGGGGGCATCAGCCCCAGCATTTT. Translating gives CASSYQGGHQPQHF.

The V gene is TRBV5-4, the J gene TRBJ2-3; 8 bases are shared with TRBD2. The trim removed 3 bases at V and 4 bases at J, leaving 10 bases unmatched. Germline loops: CDR1 SGHNT, CDR2 YYREEE (reference sequence). This CDR3 region has 16 residues. The CDR3, as DNA: TGTGCCAGCAGCTCACCAGCGGGAGTTGGGGCAGATACGCAGTATTTT. As protein: CASSSPAGVGADTQYF.

The chain has TRBV5-1 and TRBJ2-1, with D possibly being TRBD1 (8 bases). There are 15 residues in the CDR3. V was shortened by 3 bases and J by 13 bases, with 23 bases between the two germline ends. The germline V gene encodes CDR1 SGHRS and CDR2 YFSETQ. The DNA for the CDR3 is TGCGCCAGCAGCTGGGACAGGACTACTAGCGCCATCCAGTTCTTC. Translation: CASSWDRTTSAIQFF.

The chain links TRBV28 to TRBJ1-2, with no clear D. Germline-derived CDR1 and CDR2 are MDHEN and SYDVKM. The CDR3 length is 13 residues. Trimming pared 2 bases from V and 3 bases from J, leaving 7 bases between. The CDR3 sequence: CASSLMSDYGYTF. The CDR3 nucleotides read TGTGCCAGCAGTTTAATGAGTGACTATGGCTACACCTTC.

The CDR3 region has the DNA TGTGCCAGCAGGAAGCGGGTATCCACAGATACGCAGTATTTT. This codes for CASRKRVSTDTQYF. The rearrangement joins TRBV6-6 to TRBJ2-3; the D gene is possibly TRBD2 (6 bases). This CDR3 has 14 amino acids. V dropped 6 bases and J dropped 2 bases, with 12 bases sitting between them. CDR1 MNHNY and CDR2 SVGAGI come from the germline V gene (reference sequence).

The rearrangement uses TRBV28 and TRBJ1-2; no reliable D call. The CDR3 spans 13 residues. Germline CDR1 is MDHEN and CDR2 is SYDVKM. Trimming pared 10 bases from V and 0 bases from J, leaving 12 bases between. The CDR3 loop is CAILTATNYGYTF. CDR3 sequence (DNA): TGTGCCATCCTGACTGCAACTAACTATGGCTACACCTTC.

The chain combines TRBV18 with TRBJ2-3; the match to TRBD2 covers 10 bases. CDR1 and CDR2 (germline): KGHSH, LQKENI. Trimming took 6 bases from V and 2 from J; bases not matched to a gene: 5. This CDR3 is 15 amino acids long. The CDR3 spells CASSLSGGTTDTQYF. CDR3 DNA: TGTGCCAGCTCCCTTAGCGGGGGGACCACAGATACGCAGTATTTT.

V usage is TRBV5-1 and J usage is TRBJ2-2; D may match TRBD1 or TRBD2 (5 bases each). From germline, CDR1 is SGHRS and CDR2 YFSETQ. The CDR3 runs to 17 residues. V shed 0 bases and J shed 3 bases, with 15 bases lying between them. Here the CDR3 DNA reads TGCGCCAGCAGCTTGGAGGGTACGGGACCTTACACCGGGGAGCTGTTTTTT. It is translated as CASSLEGTGPYTGELFF.